This TCR beta chain originates from a study of identical twins (dated by TCRdb to the mid-2010s). Regarding the research as a whole: TCR alpha and beta repertoires from monozygotic twins, unrelated adults of various ages and cord blood were deep-sequenced to test whether fetal clonotypes persist. To rule out contamination, the twin experiments were replicated at different times with different library preparation protocols. General study outcomes and caveats: Zero-insertion analyses could be partly confounded by invariant T cells such as MAIT and iNKT, although diverse VJ usage argued against such confounding for most clonotypes. The excess sharing between twins in beta out-of-frame sequences was weaker because fewer shared sequences reduced the signal-to-noise ratio. Abundant cord blood beta clonotypes had fewer insertions, young adult naive repertoires showed a similar but weaker trend, and memory repertoires showed no such trend. In monozygotic twins, out-of-frame TCR alpha sharing was systematically underestimated by recombination models, although the models agreed with sharing between unrelated individuals. Compared with coincidental sharing between unrelated individuals, out-of-frame TCR alpha sequences shared between twins had an excess of sequences with low generation probability. Because the same donors could not be followed over many years, conclusions were based on cross-sectional statistical analysis.

About this clonotype itself: It lacks a known antigen. Within one base of it there is no much larger clone, and no base qualities were kept.

Libraries were constructed by 5' RACE. The sequencer was an Illumina HiSeq 2000. A universal primer binding site was introduced by template switching, and a unique molecular identifier was present in the final cDNA, enabling accurate counting of TCR cDNA molecules. First-strand cDNA for TCR alpha and beta chains was synthesized from specific primers in the conserved constant-segment region. To control for contamination, every cDNA library was double barcoded, receiving both a SMART-Mk sample barcode and Illumina barcodes. TruSeq adapter sequences along with Illumina sample barcodes were introduced in two successive PCR steps. The Illumina HiSeq platform was used with custom primers to sequence TCR alpha and beta cDNA libraries. The source study handled its data this way. MiGEC was used to process raw reads and extract unique molecular identifiers, and MiXCR was used to find CDR3 positions. For each individual, recombination models were inferred using an EM algorithm with the repgenHMM and IGoR tools. Shared clonotype analysis was performed with the tcR package in R, normalizing sharing by the product of cloneset sizes. To study raw recombination without the effects of thymic and clonal selection, out-of-frame nonproductive sequences were analyzed. TCRdb trimmed public reads at Q25 via fastp, called clones via MiXCR and kept in-frame beta chains. Each record represents a unique CDR3 protein, reported with the most common genes and DNA among its rows. TCRdb, not the authors, supplied the V and J calls. This sample has about 530,000 distinct CDR3 sequences in its table, and about 15% of those were observed once. In total, the top ten clones hold less than 0.5% of the sample.

Only healthy Caucasian donors were included. The twin cohort comprised three pairs of female monozygotic twins, all aged about 18 to 30 years. Positive isolation kits from Invitrogen were used to isolate the CD4+ and CD8+ T cell populations. The same sample was also studied in work on yellow fever vaccine responses in identical twins. Taken from the second paper: The authors reported that the T cell response to vaccination in identical twins appeared partly convergent and partly personalized. In the study, vaccine-responding T cell clones were precisely tracked in identical twins.

The source of this sequence is a woman aged 18-29 years in good health. Sample: CD4+ T cells sorted from blood.

The CDR3 corresponds to CASSYPSGRARDEQFF. The sequence in DNA is TGTGCCAGCAGTTACCCAAGCGGGAGGGCCAGAGATGAGCAGTTCTTC. Recombination linked TRBV6-2 or TRBV6-3 to TRBJ2-1; 10 of the junction bases match TRBD2. Compared with germline, V lacks 2 bases and J lacks 8 bases; bases without a gene match: 9. The CDR3 numbers 16 residues from cysteine through phenylalanine. Left in the record is the CDR3 DNA by itself, 48 bases read in frame from the first base. Taken from the germline V gene, the CDR1 and CDR2 loops are MNHEY and SVGEGT.